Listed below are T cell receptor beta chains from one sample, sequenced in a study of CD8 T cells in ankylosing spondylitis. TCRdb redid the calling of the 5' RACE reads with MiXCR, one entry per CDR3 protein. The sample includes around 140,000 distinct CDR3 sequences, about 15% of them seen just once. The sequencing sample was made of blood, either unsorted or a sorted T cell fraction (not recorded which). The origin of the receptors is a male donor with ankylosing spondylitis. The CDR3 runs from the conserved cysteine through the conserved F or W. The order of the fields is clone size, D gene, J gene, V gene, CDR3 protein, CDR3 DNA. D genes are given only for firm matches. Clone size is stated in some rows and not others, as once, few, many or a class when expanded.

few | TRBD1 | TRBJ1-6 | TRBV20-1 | CSVAGQGADSPLHF | TGCAGTGTGGCCGGACAGGGGGCTGATTCACCCCTCCACTTT
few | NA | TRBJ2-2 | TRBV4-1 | CASSQAAGIGELFF | TGCGCCAGCAGCCAAGCGGCAGGAATCGGGGAGCTGTTTTTT
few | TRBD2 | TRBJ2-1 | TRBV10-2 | CASSPTMTSGHYNEQFF | TGCGCCAGCAGTCCCACAATGACTAGCGGGCACTACAATGAGCAGTTCTTC
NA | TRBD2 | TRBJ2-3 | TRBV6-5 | CASSYASGRRTDTQYF | TGTGCCAGCAGTTACGCTAGCGGGAGAAGGACAGATACGCAGTATTTT
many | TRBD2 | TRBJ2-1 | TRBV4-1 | CASSLGGSLYNEQFF | TGCGCCAGCAGCCTCGGCGGGAGCCTCTACAATGAGCAGTTCTTC
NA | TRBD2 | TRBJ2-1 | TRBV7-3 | CASSRGTSGQPPYNEQFF | TGTGCCAGCAGCCGCGGGACTAGCGGACAACCCCCCTACAATGAGCAGTTCTTC
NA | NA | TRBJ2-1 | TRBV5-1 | CASSPWQAGEQFF | TGCGCCAGCAGCCCCTGGCAGGCCGGTGAGCAGTTCTTC
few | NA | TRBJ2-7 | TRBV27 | CASSLWSAPYEQYF | TGTGCCAGCAGTTTATGGAGCGCACCCTACGAGCAGTACTTC
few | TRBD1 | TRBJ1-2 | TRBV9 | CASSQGALGYTF | TGTGCCAGCAGTCAGGGGGCGTTAGGCTACACCTTC
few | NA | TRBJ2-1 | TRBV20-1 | CSATLGLYNEQFF | TGCAGTGCCACACTCGGACTCTACAATGAGCAGTTCTTC
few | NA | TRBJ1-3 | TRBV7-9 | CASSLPTGISGNTIYF | TGTGCCAGCAGCTTACCTACAGGTATCTCTGGAAACACCATATATTTT
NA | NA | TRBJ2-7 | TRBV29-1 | CSVEGQGRKSEQYF | TGCAGCGTTGAAGGGCAGGGCCGGAAGTCCGAGCAGTACTTC
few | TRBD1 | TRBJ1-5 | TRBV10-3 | CATRLPRVDREGQPQHF | TGTGCCACCAGACTCCCAAGAGTGGACAGGGAAGGTCAGCCCCAGCATTTT
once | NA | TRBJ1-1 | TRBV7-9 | CASTRWQNTEAFF | TGTGCCAGCACTCGATGGCAGAACACTGAAGCTTTCTTT
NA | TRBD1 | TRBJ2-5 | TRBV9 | CASRGKTGDETQYF | TGTGCCAGCAGGGGAAAGACAGGGGATGAGACCCAGTACTTC
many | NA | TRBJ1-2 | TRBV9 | CASSVGGAGYTF | TGTGCCAGCAGCGTAGGAGGAGCTGGCTACACCTTC
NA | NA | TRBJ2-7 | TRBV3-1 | CASSKRTFYEQYF | TGTGCCAGCAGCAAACGGACTTTCTACGAGCAGTACTTC
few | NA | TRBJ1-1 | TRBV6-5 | CASSYLGVNTEAFF | TGTGCCAGCAGTTACTTGGGAGTGAACACTGAAGCTTTCTTT
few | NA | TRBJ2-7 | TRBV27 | CASSLRLTSYEQYF | TGTGCCAGCAGTTTGAGGCTCACCTCCTACGAGCAGTACTTC
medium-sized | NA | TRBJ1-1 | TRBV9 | CASSERGGGISAEAFF | TGTGCCAGCAGCGAGAGGGGAGGTGGGATTTCGGCTGAAGCTTTCTTT
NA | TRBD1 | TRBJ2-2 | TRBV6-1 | CASTTGGSGELFF | TGTGCCAGCACCACAGGGGGGTCCGGGGAGCTGTTTTTT
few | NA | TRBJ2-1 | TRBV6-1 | CASIERSEQFF | TGTGCCAGTATAGAGAGGAGTGAGCAGTTCTTC
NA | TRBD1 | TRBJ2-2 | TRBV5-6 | CASSVPTGSTGELFF | TGTGCCAGCAGCGTCCCGACAGGGAGCACCGGGGAGCTGTTTTTT
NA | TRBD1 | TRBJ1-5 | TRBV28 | CASRYTGTETQPQHF | TGTGCCAGCAGATACACCGGGACAGAGACTCAGCCCCAGCATTTT
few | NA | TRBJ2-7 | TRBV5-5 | CASSSRSAGVYEQYF | TGTGCCAGCAGCTCGAGGTCTGCAGGGGTCTACGAGCAGTACTTC
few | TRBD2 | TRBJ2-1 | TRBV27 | CASTSGTSSYNEQFF | TGTGCCAGCACCTCCGGGACTAGCTCCTACAATGAGCAGTTCTTC
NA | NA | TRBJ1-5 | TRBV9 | CASSVDWTSNQPQHF | TGTGCCAGCAGCGTAGATTGGACAAGCAATCAGCCCCAGCATTTT
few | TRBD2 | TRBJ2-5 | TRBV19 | CASSGTSGDQETQYF | TGTGCCAGTAGCGGGACTAGCGGAGACCAAGAGACCCAGTACTTC
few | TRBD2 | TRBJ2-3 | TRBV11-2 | CASRGAGGDTQYF | TGTGCCAGCAGGGGAGCGGGAGGAGATACGCAGTATTTT
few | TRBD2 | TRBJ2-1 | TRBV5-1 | CASSLVAGGDNEQFF | TGCGCCAGCAGCTTGGTAGCGGGAGGGGACAATGAGCAGTTCTTC
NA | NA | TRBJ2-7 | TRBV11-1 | CASSLRTGYEQYF | TGTGCCAGCAGCTTACGGACTGGGTACGAGCAGTACTTC
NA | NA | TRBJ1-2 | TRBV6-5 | CASSYSLGAGYTF | TGTGCCAGCAGTTACTCGTTGGGAGCTGGCTACACCTTC
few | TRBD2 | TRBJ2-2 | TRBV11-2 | CASSPAGGNTGELFF | TGTGCCAGCAGTCCAGCGGGAGGTAACACCGGGGAGCTGTTTTTT
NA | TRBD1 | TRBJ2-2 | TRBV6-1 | CASGGQGPDTGELFF | TGTGCCAGCGGGGGACAGGGGCCGGATACCGGGGAGCTGTTTTTT
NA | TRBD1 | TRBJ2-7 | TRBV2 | CASSDLGQATEQYF | TGTGCCAGCAGTGACTTAGGACAGGCGACCGAGCAGTACTTC
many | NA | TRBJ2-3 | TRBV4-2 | CASSSRLGGTDTQYF | TGTGCCAGCAGCTCCAGGTTGGGCGGAACAGATACGCAGTATTTT
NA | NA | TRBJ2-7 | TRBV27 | CASSLFSGSYEQYF | TGTGCCAGCAGTTTATTCTCAGGGAGCTACGAGCAGTACTTC
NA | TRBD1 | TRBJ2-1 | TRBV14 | CASSQVGQFNEQFF | TGTGCCAGCAGCCAAGTGGGACAGTTCAATGAGCAGTTCTTC